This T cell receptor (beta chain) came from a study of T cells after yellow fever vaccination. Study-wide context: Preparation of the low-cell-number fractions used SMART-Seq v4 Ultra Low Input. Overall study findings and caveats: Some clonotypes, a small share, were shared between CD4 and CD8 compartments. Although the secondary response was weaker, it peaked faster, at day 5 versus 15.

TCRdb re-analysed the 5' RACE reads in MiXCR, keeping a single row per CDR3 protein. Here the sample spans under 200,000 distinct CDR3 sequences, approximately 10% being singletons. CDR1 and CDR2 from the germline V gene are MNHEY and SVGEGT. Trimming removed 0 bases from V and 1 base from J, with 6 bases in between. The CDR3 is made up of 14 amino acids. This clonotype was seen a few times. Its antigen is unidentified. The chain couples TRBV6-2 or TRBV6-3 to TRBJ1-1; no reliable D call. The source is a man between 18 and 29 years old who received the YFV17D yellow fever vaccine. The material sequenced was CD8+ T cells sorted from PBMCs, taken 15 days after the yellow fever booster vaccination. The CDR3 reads CASSYSKGNTEAFF. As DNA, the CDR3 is TGTGCCAGCAGTTACTCGAAGGGGAACACTGAAGCTTTCTTT.